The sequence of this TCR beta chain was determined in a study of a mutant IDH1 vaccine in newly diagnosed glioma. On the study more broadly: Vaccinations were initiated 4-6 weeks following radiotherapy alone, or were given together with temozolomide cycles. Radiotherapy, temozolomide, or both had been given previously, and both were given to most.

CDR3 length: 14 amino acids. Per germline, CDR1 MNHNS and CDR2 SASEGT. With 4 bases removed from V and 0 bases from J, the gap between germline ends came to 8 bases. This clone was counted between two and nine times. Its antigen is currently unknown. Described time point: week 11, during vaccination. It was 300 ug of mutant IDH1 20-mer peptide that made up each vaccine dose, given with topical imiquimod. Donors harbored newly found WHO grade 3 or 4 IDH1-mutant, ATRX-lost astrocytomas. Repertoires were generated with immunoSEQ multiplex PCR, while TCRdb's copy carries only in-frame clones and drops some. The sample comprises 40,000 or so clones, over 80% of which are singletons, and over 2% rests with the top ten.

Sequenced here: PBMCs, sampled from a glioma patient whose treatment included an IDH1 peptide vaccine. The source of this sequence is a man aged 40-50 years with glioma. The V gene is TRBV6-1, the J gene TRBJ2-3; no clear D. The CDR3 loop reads CASSVAPSTDTQYF. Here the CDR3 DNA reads TGTGCCAGCAGTGTGGCGCCTAGCACAGATACGCAGTATTTT.